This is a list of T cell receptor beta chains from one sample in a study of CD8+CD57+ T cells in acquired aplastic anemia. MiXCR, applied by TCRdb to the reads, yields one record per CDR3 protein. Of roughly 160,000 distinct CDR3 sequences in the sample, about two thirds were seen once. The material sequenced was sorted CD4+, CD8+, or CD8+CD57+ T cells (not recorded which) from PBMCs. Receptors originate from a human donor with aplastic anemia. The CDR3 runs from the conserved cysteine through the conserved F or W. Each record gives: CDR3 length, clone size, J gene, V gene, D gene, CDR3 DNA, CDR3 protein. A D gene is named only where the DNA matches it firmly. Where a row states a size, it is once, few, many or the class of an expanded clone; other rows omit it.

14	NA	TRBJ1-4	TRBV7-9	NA	TGTGCCAGCAGCCCACGTAGGAGTAATGAAAAACTGTTTTTT	CASSPRRSNEKLFF
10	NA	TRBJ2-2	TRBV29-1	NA	TGCAGCGTACGTATCGGGGAGCTGTTTTTT	CSVRIGELFF
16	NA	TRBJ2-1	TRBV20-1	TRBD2	TGCAGTGCGAGCAGGTCTTTGGGGGAGGGTCGTGGTGAGCAGTTCTTC	CSASRSLGEGRGEQFF
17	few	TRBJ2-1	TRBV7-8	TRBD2	TGTGCCAGCAGTTTATCTCGGCTAGCGGGAGTCCTGAATGAGCAGTTCTTC	CASSLSRLAGVLNEQFF
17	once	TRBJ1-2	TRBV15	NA	TGTGCCACCAGCAGAGATTTTGCGTCTCCAAGGGGGTATGGCTACACCTTC	CATSRDFASPRGYGYTF
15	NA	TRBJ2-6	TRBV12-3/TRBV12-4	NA	TGTGCCAGCAGTTTCATCCTCTCTGGGGCCAACGTCCTGACTTTC	CASSFILSGANVLTF
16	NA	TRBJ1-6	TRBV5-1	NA	TGCGCCAGCAGCTTGGTGGGAGGTGAGATTAATTCACCCCTCCACTTT	CASSLVGGEINSPLHF
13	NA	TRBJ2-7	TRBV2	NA	TGTGCCAGCAGTGAAGAGGGCGGGGTCGAGCAGTACTTC	CASSEEGGVEQYF
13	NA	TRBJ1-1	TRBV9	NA	TGTGCCAGCAGCGTGGGGACGAACACTGAAGCTTTCTTT	CASSVGTNTEAFF
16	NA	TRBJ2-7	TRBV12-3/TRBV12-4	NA	TGTGCCAGCAGTCCCGGGCAGGGCACAACCTACAACGAGCAGTACTTC	CASSPGQGTTYNEQYF
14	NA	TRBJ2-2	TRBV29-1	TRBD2	TGCAGCGTTGCAAGCGGGATAAACACCGGGGAGCTGTTTTTT	CSVASGINTGELFF
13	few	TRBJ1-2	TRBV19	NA	TGTGCCAGTACAGTCACCCGGAACTATGGCTACACCTTC	CASTVTRNYGYTF
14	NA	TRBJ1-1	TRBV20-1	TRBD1	TGCAGTGCTCAAGGGGGCGCTGGGAACACTGAAGCTTTCTTT	CSAQGGAGNTEAFF
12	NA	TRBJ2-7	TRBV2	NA	TGTGCCAGCATAGAAGGATCGGTCGAGCAGTACTTC	CASIEGSVEQYF
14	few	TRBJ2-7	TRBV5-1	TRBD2	TGCGCCAGCAGCTCCGTAGCGGGGGCCTACGAGCAGTACTTC	CASSSVAGAYEQYF
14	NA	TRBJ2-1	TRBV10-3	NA	TGTGCCATCAGTCCGCGGGACCAGGACACTGAGCAGTTCTTC	CAISPRDQDTEQFF
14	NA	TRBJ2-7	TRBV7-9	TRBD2	TGTGCCAGCGGCTCCGTAGCGGGGGCATACGAGCAGTACTTC	CASGSVAGAYEQYF
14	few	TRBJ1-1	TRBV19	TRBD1	TGTGCCAGTAGTGCCGGGGACAGATCTACTGAAGCTTTCTTT	CASSAGDRSTEAFF
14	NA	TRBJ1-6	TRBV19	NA	TGTGCCAGTAGTATGGAGGGGCAGGGTGCAACCCTCCACTTT	CASSMEGQGATLHF
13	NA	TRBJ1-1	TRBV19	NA	TGTGCCAGTAACAAAGCTCTCGGGATTGAAGCTTTCTTT	CASNKALGIEAFF
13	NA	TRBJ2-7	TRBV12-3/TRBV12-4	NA	TGTGCCAGCAGCACCCAGTTAGCTTACGAGCAGTACTTC	CASSTQLAYEQYF
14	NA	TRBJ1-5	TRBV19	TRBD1	TGTGCCAGTAGTGATCAGGGGGCAGGGCAGCCCCAGCATTTT	CASSDQGAGQPQHF
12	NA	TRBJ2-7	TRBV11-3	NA	TGTGCCAGCAGCCCGAGGGACTACGAGCAGTACTTC	CASSPRDYEQYF
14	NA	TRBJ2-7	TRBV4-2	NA	TGTGCCAGCAGCCAAGAGGTTGAGGTGGGCGAGCAGTACTTC	CASSQEVEVGEQYF
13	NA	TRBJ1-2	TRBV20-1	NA	TGCAGTGCCAGAGAGGGGGGAGGGAATGGCTACACCTTC	CSAREGGGNGYTF
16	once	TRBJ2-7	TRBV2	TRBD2	TGTGCCAGCAGGCGGGGGGCAGGGGCGTCTTCCTACGAGCAGTACTTC	CASRRGAGASSYEQYF
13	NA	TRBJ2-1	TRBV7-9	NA	TGTGCCAGCAGCCAAGAGAGGCTAAATGAGCAGTTCTTC	CASSQERLNEQFF